Listed here are 10 T cell receptor beta chains from one sample, sequenced in a study of blood T cell repertoires in COVID-19. TCRdb's copy holds only in-frame clones and misses some; the assay was immunoSEQ multiplex PCR. Of tens of thousands of clones in the sample, roughly nine tenths were seen once. The sequenced material came from peripheral blood. The receptors here all came from a man in his fifties or sixties in a cohort sampled during active COVID-19.

J is TRBJ2-1 and V is TRBV2, with D tentatively TRBD2 (5 bases). Per germline, CDR1 SNHLY and CDR2 FYNNEI. V lost 4 bases and J lost 2, with 6 bases in between. The CDR3 spans 13 residues. CDR3 sequence (DNA): TGTGCCAGCAGTGTACTAGCCTACAATGAGCAGTTCTTC. Protein: CASSVLAYNEQFF.

The chain couples TRBV30 to TRBJ1-2; D call uncertain. The CDR3 consists of 13 residues. CDR1 is GTSNPN and CDR2 is SVGIG in the germline V gene (reference sequence). V lost 2 bases, J lost 0 bases, and 7 bases lay in between. The CDR3 region is CAWSLEANYGYTF. Here the CDR3 DNA reads TGTGCCTGGAGTCTTGAGGCTAACTATGGCTACACCTTC.

This clone was observed a few times. The V gene is TRBV11-2, the J gene TRBJ2-1; 7 bases map to TRBD2. Losses at the gene ends were 1 base for V and 5 bases for J; bases not matched to a gene: 5. The CDR3 extends over 15 amino acids. Germline lookup yields CDR1 SGHAT and CDR2 FQNNGV. The DNA of the CDR3 is TGTGCCAGCAGCTTAGGGCTAGCGGAGCACAATGAGCAGTTCTTC. Amino acids: CASSLGLAEHNEQFF.

In DNA, the CDR3 is TGTGCCAGCAGTTTGGGCCCTTTTGGGCTCCGATCCGAGCAGTACTTC. Translation: CASSLGPFGLRSEQYF. The chain combines TRBV27 with TRBJ2-7; D ambiguous. V lost 3 bases, J lost 6 bases, and 21 bases lay in between. The CDR3 covers 16 residues. Germline CDR1 is MNHEY and CDR2 is SMNVEV (reference sequence).

The chain recombines TRBV6-4 with TRBJ2-3; maybe TRBD1 (6 bases). This CDR3 is built from 14 residues. With 4 bases removed from V and 2 bases from J, the gap between germline ends came to 10 bases. The V gene's germline CDR1 is MRHNA and CDR2 SNTAGT. CDR3 protein: CASSATGNTDTQYF. The CDR3 DNA sequence: TGTGCCAGCAGTGCGACAGGAAACACAGATACGCAGTATTTT.

The chain has TRBV4-1 and TRBJ1-3; a possible D gene is TRBD1 (5 bases). The V gene's germline CDR1 is MGHRA and CDR2 YSYEKL. V dropped 0 bases and J dropped 4 bases, with 10 bases sitting between them. CDR3 size: 15 residues. The CDR3: CASSQDSGDGNTIYF. CDR3 coding DNA: TGCGCCAGCAGCCAAGACTCGGGGGACGGAAACACCATATATTTT.

CDR3 sequence: CATSREGLAGGWTQYF. The CDR3, as DNA: TGTGCCACCAGCAGAGAGGGGCTAGCGGGGGGGTGGACCCAGTACTTC. The rearrangement joins TRBV15 to TRBJ2-5; TRBD2 matches 12 bases. The CDR3 runs to 16 residues. Germline trimming cut 0 bases from V and 7 bases from J; bases unmatched to any gene: 6. Germline CDR1 LNHNV, CDR2 YYDKDF (reference sequence).

The genes are TRBV7-9 and TRBJ2-5, with D possibly TRBD1 on 5 matching bases. This CDR3 spans 15 amino acids. Trimming removed 5 bases at V and 2 bases at J, with 15 bases between. Germline-derived CDR1 and CDR2 are SEHNR and FQNEAQ (reference sequence). Here the CDR3 reads CASSVGLHEQETQYF. The CDR3 DNA follows: TGTGCCAGCAGCGTGGGGCTACACGAACAAGAGACCCAGTACTTC. Combining the CDR3 with reference TRBV7-9 and TRBJ2-5 gives the whole variable domain DTGVSQNPRHKITKRGQNVTFRCDPISEHNRLYWYRQTLGQGPEFLTYFQNEAQLEKSRLLSDRFSAERPKGSFSTLEIQRTEQGDSAMYLCASSVGLHEQETQYFGPGTRLLVL.

The chain joins TRBV7-6 to TRBJ2-2, with TRBD2 identical over 11 bases. The germline CDR1 and CDR2 sequences are SGHVS and FNYEAQ. This CDR3 is 18 amino acids long. V trimming: 2 bases; J trimming: 2 bases; junction bases outside the gene matches: 7. CDR3 amino acids: CASSLILAGASNTGELFF. CDR3 sequence (DNA): TGTGCCAGCAGCTTAATACTAGCGGGAGCGTCTAACACCGGGGAGCTGTTTTTT.

The V and J genes are TRBV9 and TRBJ1-2, with D perhaps TRBD1 (5 bases). V lost 4 bases and J 5 bases, leaving 18 bases between the germline ends. The CDR3 contains 15 residues. Germline CDR1 is SGDLS and CDR2 is YYNGEE. CDR3 DNA: TGTGCCAGCAGCCTCGCACAGGCCAAAGGGTATGGCTACACCTTC. Residues: CASSLAQAKGYGYTF.